The present entry profiles one T cell receptor beta chain with its context. Its specificity is unknown. The sample belongs to a study of shared clonotypes between healthy human individuals. Study-level information: In total, the donors were two women and a few men aged 18 to 49. Regarding the study as a whole: Specimens sampled were limited to blood, with tissue repertoires likely differing.

TCRdb's table, derived via immunoSEQ multiplex PCR, lists solely in-frame clones and lacks some. The table has about 480,000 clones, around 74% seen once. The germline CDR1 and CDR2 sequences are SGHTA and FQGTGA. The CDR3 runs to 13 residues. V lost 4 bases to trimming and J lost 7 bases; unmatched junction nucleotides: 5. This receptor was taken from a woman aged 40 to 50 in good health. Some clones in this sample may be carry-over from other donors' samples. The chain links TRBV7-3 to TRBJ2-5, with 8 nucleotides matching TRBD1. Sequencing input: PBMCs. CDR3 loop: CASSSTGGGTQYF. CDR3 DNA: TGTGCCAGCAGCTCCACAGGGGGAGGGACCCAGTACTTC. Based on the CDR3 plus reference TRBV7-3 and TRBJ2-5, the full variable domain is GAGVSQTPSNKVTEKGKYVELRCDPISGHTALYWYRQSLGQGPEFLIYFQGTGAADDSGLPNDRFFAVRPEGSVSTLKIQRTERGDSAVYLCASSSTGGGTQYFGPGTRLLVL.